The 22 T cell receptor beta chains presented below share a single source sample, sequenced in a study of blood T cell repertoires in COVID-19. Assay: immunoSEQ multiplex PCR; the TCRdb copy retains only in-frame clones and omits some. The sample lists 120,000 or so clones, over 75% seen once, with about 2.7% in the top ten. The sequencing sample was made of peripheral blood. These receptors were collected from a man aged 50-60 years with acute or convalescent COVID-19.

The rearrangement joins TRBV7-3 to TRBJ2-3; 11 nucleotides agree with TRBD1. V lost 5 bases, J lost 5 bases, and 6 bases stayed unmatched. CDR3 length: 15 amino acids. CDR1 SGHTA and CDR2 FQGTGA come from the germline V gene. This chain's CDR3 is CASSADRGQGDTQYF. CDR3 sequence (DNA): TGTGCCAGCAGCGCGGACAGGGGGCAGGGAGATACGCAGTATTTT.

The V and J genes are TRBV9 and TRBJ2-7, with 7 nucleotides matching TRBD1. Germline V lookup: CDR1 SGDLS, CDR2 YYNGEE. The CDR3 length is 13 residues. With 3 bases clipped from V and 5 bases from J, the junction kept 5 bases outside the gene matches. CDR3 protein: CASSDRDSHEQYF. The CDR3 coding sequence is TGTGCCAGCAGCGACCGGGACAGCCACGAGCAGTACTTC.

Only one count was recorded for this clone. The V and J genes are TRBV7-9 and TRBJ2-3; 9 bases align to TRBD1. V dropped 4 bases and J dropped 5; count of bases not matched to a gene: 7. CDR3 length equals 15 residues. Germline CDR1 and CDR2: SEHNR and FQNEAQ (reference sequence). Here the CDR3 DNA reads TGTGCCAGCAGCTCGGGACAGGGAAAGCAAGATACGCAGTATTTT. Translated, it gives CASSSGQGKQDTQYF.

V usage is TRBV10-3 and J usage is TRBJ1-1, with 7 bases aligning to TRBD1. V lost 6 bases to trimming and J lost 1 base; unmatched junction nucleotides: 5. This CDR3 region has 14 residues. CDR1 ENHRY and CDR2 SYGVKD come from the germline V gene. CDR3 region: CAIRETGKNTEAFF. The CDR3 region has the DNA TGTGCCATCAGGGAGACAGGGAAGAACACTGAAGCTTTCTTT.

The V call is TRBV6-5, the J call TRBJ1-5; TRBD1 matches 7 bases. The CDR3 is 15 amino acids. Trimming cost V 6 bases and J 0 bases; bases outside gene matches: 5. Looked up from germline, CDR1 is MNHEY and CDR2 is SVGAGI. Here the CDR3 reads CASSRDSNSNQPQHF. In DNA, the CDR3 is TGTGCCAGCAGCAGGGACAGCAATAGCAATCAGCCCCAGCATTTT.

The CDR3 here is CASSFVGQNTGELFF. The CDR3 nucleotides are TGCGCCAGCAGCTTTGTGGGACAAAACACCGGGGAGCTGTTTTTT. The chain is built from TRBV5-1 and TRBJ2-2; D may be TRBD1 (6 bases). Trimming left V 2 bases short and J 2 bases short, with 10 bases between. The CDR3 contains 15 residues. Germline loops: CDR1 SGHRS, CDR2 YFSETQ. The whole variable domain, filled in from reference TRBV5-1 and TRBJ2-2, reads KAGVTQTPRYLIKTRGQQVTLSCSPISGHRSVSWYQQTPGQGLQFLFEYFSETQRNKGNFPGRFSGRQFSNSRSEMNVSTLELGDSALYLCASSFVGQNTGELFFGEGSRLTVL.

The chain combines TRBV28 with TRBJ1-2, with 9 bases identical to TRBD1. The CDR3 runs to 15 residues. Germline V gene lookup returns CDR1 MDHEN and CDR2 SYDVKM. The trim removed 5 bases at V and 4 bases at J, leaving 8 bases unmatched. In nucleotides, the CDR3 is TGTGCCAGCAGTCCCCTCGACAGGGGGTTCTATGGCTACACCTTC. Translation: CASSPLDRGFYGYTF.

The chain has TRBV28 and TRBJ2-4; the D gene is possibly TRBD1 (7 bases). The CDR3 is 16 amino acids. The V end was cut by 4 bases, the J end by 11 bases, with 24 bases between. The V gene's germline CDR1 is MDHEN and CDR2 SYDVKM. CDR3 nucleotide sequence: TGTGCCAGCAGTTATTTCGCGCAGGGGGAGGATGTGGTTCAGTACTTC. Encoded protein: CASSYFAQGEDVVQYF. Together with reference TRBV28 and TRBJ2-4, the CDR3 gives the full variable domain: DVKVTQSSRYLVKRTGEKVFLECVQDMDHENMFWYRQDPGLGLRLIYFSYDVKMKEKGDIPEGYSVSREKKERFSLILESASTNQTSMYLCASSYFAQGEDVVQYFGAGTRLSVL.

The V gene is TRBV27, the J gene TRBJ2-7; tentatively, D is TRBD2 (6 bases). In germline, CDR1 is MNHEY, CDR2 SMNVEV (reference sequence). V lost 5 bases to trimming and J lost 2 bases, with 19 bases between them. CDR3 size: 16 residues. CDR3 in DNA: TGTGCCAGCAGTCTTCGCGGGGCGAATAGACCCTACGAGCAGTACTTC. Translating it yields CASSLRGANRPYEQYF.

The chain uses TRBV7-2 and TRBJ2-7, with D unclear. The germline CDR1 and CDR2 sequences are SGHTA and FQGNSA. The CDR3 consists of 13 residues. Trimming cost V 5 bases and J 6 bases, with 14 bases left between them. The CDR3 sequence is CASSPPDFGEQYF. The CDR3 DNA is TGTGCCAGCAGCCCCCCAGACTTTGGCGAGCAGTACTTC.

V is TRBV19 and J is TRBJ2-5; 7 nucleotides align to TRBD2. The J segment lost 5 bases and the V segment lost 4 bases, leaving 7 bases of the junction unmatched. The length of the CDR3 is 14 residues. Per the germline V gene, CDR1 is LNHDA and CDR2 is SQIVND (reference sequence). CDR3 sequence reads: CASSTPGLEETQYF. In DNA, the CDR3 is TGTGCCAGTAGTACCCCAGGACTAGAGGAGACCCAGTACTTC. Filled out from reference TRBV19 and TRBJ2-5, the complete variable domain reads DGGITQSPKYLFRKEGQNVTLSCEQNLNHDAMYWYRQDPGQGLRLIYYSQIVNDFQKGDIAEGYSVSREKKESFPLTVTSAQKNPTAFYLCASSTPGLEETQYFGPGTRLLVL.

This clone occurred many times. Here the CDR3 DNA reads TGCGCCAGCAGCTCACCACCGGGACTCGACTTCTCCTACGAGCAGTACTTC. It is translated as CASSSPPGLDFSYEQYF. This chain uses TRBV5-1 with TRBJ2-7; maybe TRBD2 (6 bases). V lost 3 bases and J 0 bases, leaving 19 bases between the germline ends. The CDR3 sequence is 17 residues long. Germline-derived CDR1 and CDR2 are SGHRS and YFSETQ.

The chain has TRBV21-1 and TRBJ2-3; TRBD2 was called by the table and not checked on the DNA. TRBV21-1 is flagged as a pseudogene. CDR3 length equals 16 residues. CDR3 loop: CASSKAGTTSWGTQYF. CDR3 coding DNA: TGTGCCAGCAGCAAAGCAGGGACTACGAGCTGGGGTACGCAGTATTTT.

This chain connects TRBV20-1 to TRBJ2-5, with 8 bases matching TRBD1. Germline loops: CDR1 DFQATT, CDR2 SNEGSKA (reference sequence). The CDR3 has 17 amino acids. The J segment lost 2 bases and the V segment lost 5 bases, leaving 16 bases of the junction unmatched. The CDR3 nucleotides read TGCAGTGCTGGTGAGACCCCATCTACAGGGGGGCAAGAGACCCAGTACTTC. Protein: CSAGETPSTGGQETQYF.

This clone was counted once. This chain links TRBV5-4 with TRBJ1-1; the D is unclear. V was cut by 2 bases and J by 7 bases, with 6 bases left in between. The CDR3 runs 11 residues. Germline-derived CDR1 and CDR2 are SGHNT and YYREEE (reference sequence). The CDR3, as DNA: TGTGCCAGCAGCTTTGAACATGAAGCTTTCTTT. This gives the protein CASSFEHEAFF.

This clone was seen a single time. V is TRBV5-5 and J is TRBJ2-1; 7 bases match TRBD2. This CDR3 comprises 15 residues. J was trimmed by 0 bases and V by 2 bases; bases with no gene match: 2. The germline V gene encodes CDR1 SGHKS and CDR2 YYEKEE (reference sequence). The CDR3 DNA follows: TGTGCCAGCAGCTTCCGGGACTACTCCTACAATGAGCAGTTCTTC. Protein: CASSFRDYSYNEQFF.

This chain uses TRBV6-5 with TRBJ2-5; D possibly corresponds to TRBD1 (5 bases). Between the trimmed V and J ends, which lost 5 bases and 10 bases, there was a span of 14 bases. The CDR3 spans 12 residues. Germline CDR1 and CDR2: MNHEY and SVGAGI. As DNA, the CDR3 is TGTGCCAGCAGTACAGGTCCTGGAATCCAGTACTTC. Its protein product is CASSTGPGIQYF.

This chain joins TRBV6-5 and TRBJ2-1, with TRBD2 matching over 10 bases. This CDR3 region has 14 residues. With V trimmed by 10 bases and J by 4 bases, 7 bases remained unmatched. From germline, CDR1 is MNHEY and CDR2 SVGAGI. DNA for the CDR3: TGTGCCACCTATAAGACTAGCGGGTACAATGAGCAGTTCTTC. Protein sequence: CATYKTSGYNEQFF.

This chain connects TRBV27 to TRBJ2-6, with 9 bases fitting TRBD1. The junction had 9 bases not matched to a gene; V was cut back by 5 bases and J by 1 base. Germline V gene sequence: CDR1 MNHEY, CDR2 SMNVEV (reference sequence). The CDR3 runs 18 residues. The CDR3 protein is CASSKTTGGRSGANVLTF. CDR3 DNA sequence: TGTGCCAGCAGTAAAACGACAGGGGGTAGGTCTGGGGCCAACGTCCTGACTTTC.

The CDR3: CASRPGQGTGANVLTF. The CDR3 DNA reads TGTGCCAGCAGACCGGGACAGGGGACTGGGGCCAACGTCCTGACTTTC. The V gene is TRBV7-9, the J gene TRBJ2-6, with 10 positions matching TRBD1. V lost 6 bases, J lost 2 bases, and 4 bases stayed unmatched. CDR1 and CDR2 from the germline V gene are SEHNR and FQNEAQ (reference sequence). The CDR3 extends over 16 amino acids.

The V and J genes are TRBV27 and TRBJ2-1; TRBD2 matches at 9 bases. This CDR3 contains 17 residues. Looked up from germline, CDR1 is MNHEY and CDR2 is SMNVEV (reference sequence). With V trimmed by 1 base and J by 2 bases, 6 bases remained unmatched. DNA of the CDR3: TGTGCCAGCAGTTTATTCTGGCGGGGGGGGACCTACAATGAGCAGTTCTTC. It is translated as CASSLFWRGGTYNEQFF.

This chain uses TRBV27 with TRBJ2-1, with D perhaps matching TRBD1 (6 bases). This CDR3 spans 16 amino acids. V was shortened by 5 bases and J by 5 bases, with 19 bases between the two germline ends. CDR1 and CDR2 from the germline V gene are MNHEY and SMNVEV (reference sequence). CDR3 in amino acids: CASSSIARGSHNEQFF. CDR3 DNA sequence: TGTGCCAGCAGTAGTATTGCAAGGGGGAGCCACAATGAGCAGTTCTTC.